This T cell receptor (beta chain) was profiled in a study of blood T cell repertoires in COVID-19. Study-level information: T cells, B-cell-depleted T cells, or PBMCs supplied cDNA or gDNA.

The protocol was immunoSEQ multiplex PCR, while the TCRdb copy is restricted to in-frame clones and leaves out a portion. The table has roughly 200,000 clones, about 91% seen once. Trimming stripped 0 bases from V and 6 bases from J, with 19 bases between. Germline V CDR1 and CDR2: SGDLS, YYNGEE. This CDR3 has 16 residues. This clone was observed a single time. The study recruited people aged roughly 18 to 95 years across approximately 23 US areas. Clinical history as reported by participants underpinned cohort assignment. Sequencing used PBMCs or T cells enriched from blood (not recorded which). The rearrangement uses TRBV9 and TRBJ2-7, with a tentative D call TRBD1 (5 bases). The sequence came from a woman in her 40s with acute COVID-19. DNA of the CDR3: TGTGCCAGCAGCGTAGCTCAAGTAGCTGGGGCGGCCGAGCAGTACTTC. Residues: CASSVAQVAGAAEQYF.